This TCR beta chain was documented in a study of shared clonotypes between healthy human individuals. In the study overall: The donor pool was made up of two women and three men aged 18 to 49.

Study observations and caveats: Naive CD4 clonotypes overlapped across a handful of donors at approximately 5%.

CD8 cells regarded as naive lacked CD45RO, were positively chosen for CCR7, and omitted terminally differentiated effector memory CD45RA+ cells. Sequencing used immunoSEQ multiplex PCR; TCRdb keeps in-frame clones, though not all of them. The table lists roughly 1,800,000 clones, about 95% of them singletons. Germline CDR1 and CDR2: GTSNPN and SVGIG (reference sequence). The V gene lost 5 bases and the J gene lost 1 base, with 11 bases spanning the gap. The CDR3 loop spans 13 amino acids. As to this clone: Its antigen is unknown.

The chain uses TRBV30 and TRBJ1-2, with D possibly matching TRBD1 (5 bases). The clonotype comes from a man aged 18 to 29 in good health. Source material: naive CD8+ T cells sorted from blood. The CDR3 nucleotides are TGTGCCTGGCTTGACAGATTTAACTATGGCTACACCTTC. It yields the protein CAWLDRFNYGYTF.